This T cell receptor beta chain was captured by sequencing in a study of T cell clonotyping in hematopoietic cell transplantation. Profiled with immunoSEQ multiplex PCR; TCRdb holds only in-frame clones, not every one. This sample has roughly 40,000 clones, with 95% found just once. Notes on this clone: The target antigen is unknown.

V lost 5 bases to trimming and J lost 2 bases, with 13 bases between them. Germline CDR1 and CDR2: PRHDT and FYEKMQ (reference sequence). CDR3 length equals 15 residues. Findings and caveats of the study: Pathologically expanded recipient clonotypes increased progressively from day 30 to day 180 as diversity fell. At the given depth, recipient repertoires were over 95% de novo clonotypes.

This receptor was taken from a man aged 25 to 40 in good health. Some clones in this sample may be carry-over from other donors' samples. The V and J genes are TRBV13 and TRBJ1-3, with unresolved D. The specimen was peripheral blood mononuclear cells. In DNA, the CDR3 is TGTGCCAGCAGCAATCAGTTGGGTACTGGAAACACCATATATTTT. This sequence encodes CASSNQLGTGNTIYF.